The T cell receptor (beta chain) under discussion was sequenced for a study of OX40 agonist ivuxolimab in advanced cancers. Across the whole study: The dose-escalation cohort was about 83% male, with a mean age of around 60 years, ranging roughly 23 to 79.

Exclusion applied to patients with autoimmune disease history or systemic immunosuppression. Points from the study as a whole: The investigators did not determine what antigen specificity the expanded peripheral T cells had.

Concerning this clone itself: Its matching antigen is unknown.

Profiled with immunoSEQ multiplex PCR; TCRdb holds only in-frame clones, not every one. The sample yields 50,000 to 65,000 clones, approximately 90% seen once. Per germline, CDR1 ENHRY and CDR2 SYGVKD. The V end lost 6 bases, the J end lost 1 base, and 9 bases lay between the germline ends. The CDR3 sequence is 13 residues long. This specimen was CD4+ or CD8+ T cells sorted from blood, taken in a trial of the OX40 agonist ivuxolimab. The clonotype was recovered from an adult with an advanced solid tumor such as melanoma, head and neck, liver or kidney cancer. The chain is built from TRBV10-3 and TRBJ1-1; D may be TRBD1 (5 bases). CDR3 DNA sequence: TGTGCCATCAGGCCAGGGTCGAACACTGAAGCTTTCTTT. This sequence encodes CAIRPGSNTEAFF.